These T cell receptor beta chains were read from a single sample in a study of glioma-infiltrating T cells after dendritic cell vaccination. Generated by immunoSEQ multiplex PCR, the TCRdb table keeps only in-frame clones and is missing some. The profile covers tens of thousands of clones, with over 80% appearing a single time and 6% to 8.5% taken by the ten largest. The sequencing used blood, collected after dendritic cell vaccination. The receptors shown here come from a human donor with glioblastoma. Both conserved end residues are part of each CDR3. The D gene is left open where the match is weak. Only some rows state a clone size, as once, few, many or a class for expanded clones.

TGTGCCAGTAGCAAACGGGACAGAGGACAGCCCCAGCATTTT,CASSKRDRGQPQHF,TRBV19,TRBD1,TRBJ1-5,NA
TGTGCCAGTAGAACAGACAGGGGTAGCAATCAGCCCCAGCATTTT,CASRTDRGSNQPQHF,TRBV19,TRBD1,TRBJ1-5,NA
TGTGCCACCAGTAGCCAAGTGGCACAGGATGAAGCTTTCTTT,CATSSQVAQDEAFF,TRBV15,NA,TRBJ1-1,NA
TGTGCCAGCAGCGCGGAGAACACTGAAGCTTTCTTT,CASSAENTEAFF,TRBV7-9,NA,TRBJ1-1,many
TGTGCCAGCAGCCCGACACAGGCCACCAGAGGACGAGAGACCCAGTACTTC,CASSPTQATRGRETQYF,TRBV7-9,NA,TRBJ2-5,NA
TGCGCCAGCAGCTTTCGGGGGACCTTGGGGGTTTCGGCTGAAGCTTTCTTT,CASSFRGTLGVSAEAFF,TRBV5-1,NA,TRBJ1-1,NA
TGCGCCAGCAGCTTGGAATGGATCTCGGGACTAGCTGGGGACGAGCAGTACTTC,CASSLEWISGLAGDEQYF,TRBV5-1,TRBD2,TRBJ2-7,NA
TGTGCCAGCAGCTCCGGTACAGGGACCTCCTACAATGAGCAGTTCTTC,CASSSGTGTSYNEQFF,TRBV11-1,NA,TRBJ2-1,NA
TGTGCCTGGAGTGTAGGGACAGGAATTGAAGCTTTCTTT,CAWSVGTGIEAFF,TRBV30,TRBD1,TRBJ1-1,NA
TGTGCCAGCAGTTATGTGGGGACAGGGGGCAAAGCTTTCTTT,CASSYVGTGGKAFF,TRBV6-5,TRBD1,TRBJ1-1,NA
TGTGCCAGCAGCCCCTACGGGAGGGACGGTCAACCGAGGAACACTGAAGCTTTCTTT,CASSPYGRDGQPRNTEAFF,TRBV4-2,NA,TRBJ1-1,NA
TGTGCCAGCAGCGTGCTAGTTTTACCCTCACCCGGGGAGCTGTTTTTT,CASSVLVLPSPGELFF,TRBV9,NA,TRBJ2-2,NA
TGTGCCAGCAGCTTAACAGGGAATGATGGCTACACCTTC,CASSLTGNDGYTF,TRBV11-2,NA,TRBJ1-2,once
TGCGCCAGCAGCCAAGATGCGGGACCCCGGGCGATCTACGAGCAGTACTTC,CASSQDAGPRAIYEQYF,TRBV4-3,NA,TRBJ2-7,NA
TGTGCTAGTGACGAATCACCGGGACAGGTCCCCTACAATGAGCAGTTCTTC,CASDESPGQVPYNEQFF,TRBV12-5,TRBD1,TRBJ2-1,NA
TGTGCCAGCAGTGAGACGACAGGGAGTAGCTATGGCTACACCTTC,CASSETTGSSYGYTF,TRBV6-1,TRBD1,TRBJ1-2,NA
TGTGCCAGCAGCGTAGGAGGGCTTCAAAACACTGAAGCTTTCTTT,CASSVGGLQNTEAFF,TRBV9,NA,TRBJ1-1,NA
TGTGCCAGCAGCTTGTTGTCGGTCGTGGGCCCAAATCAGCCCCAGCATTTT,CASSLLSVVGPNQPQHF,TRBV7-2,NA,TRBJ1-5,NA
TGCGCCAGCAGCTTGGCTGGGTCGGGAACCCAAGAGACCCAGTACTTC,CASSLAGSGTQETQYF,TRBV5-1,NA,TRBJ2-5,NA
TGTGCCAGCAGCTTTTCCGGGACTCTTTACAATGAGCAGTTCTTC,CASSFSGTLYNEQFF,TRBV5-4,NA,TRBJ2-1,once
TGCGCCAGCAGCTTGTCAAGCGGGGGGAACACCGGGGAGCTGTTTTTT,CASSLSSGGNTGELFF,TRBV5-1,TRBD2,TRBJ2-2,NA
TGTGCCAGCAGGGCAGGGGTATCCTACGAGCAGTACTTC,CASRAGVSYEQYF,TRBV6-6,NA,TRBJ2-7,few
TGTGCCAGCAGCTTATCCAGGGATGCTGATCTTTATGGCTACACCTTC,CASSLSRDADLYGYTF,TRBV7-2,NA,TRBJ1-2,NA
TGTGCTAGTGGTTTGGACGGTACCTCTGGAAACACCATATATTTT,CASGLDGTSGNTIYF,TRBV12-5,NA,TRBJ1-3,NA
TGTGCCAGCAGCCTCCACAGCTTCCAGAACACTGAAGCTTTCTTT,CASSLHSFQNTEAFF,TRBV7-8,NA,TRBJ1-1,NA
TGCGCCAGCAGCCAAATCGGGGGGGACATTCAGTACTTC,CASSQIGGDIQYF,TRBV4-1,TRBD2,TRBJ2-4,NA
TGTGCCAGCAGCTTAGCTTCTTCCTATGGCTACACCTTC,CASSLASSYGYTF,TRBV13,NA,TRBJ1-2,NA
TGTGCCAGCAGCAGGCGACGGGGAGTGGACACTGAAGCTTTCTTT,CASSRRRGVDTEAFF,TRBV5-4,NA,TRBJ1-1,NA
TGTGCCAGCAGCTTGGACAGTTACTATGGCTACACCTTC,CASSLDSYYGYTF,TRBV5-4,NA,TRBJ1-2,NA
TGCGCCAGCAGCTTGGAAGGGGTGAGCAATCAGCCCCAGCATTTT,CASSLEGVSNQPQHF,TRBV5-1,NA,TRBJ1-5,NA
TGCAGCGCCTCAGGGGGCGTCACTATGAACACTGAAGCTTTCTTT,CSASGGVTMNTEAFF,TRBV29-1,TRBD1,TRBJ1-1,NA
TGTGCCAGCAGCGTAGGCGTGGGGCTTGGCTACACCTTC,CASSVGVGLGYTF,TRBV9,NA,TRBJ1-2,NA
TGCAGCGTGGGAGGGTCAGGTCCTGAGGATGGCTACACCTTC,CSVGGSGPEDGYTF,TRBV29-1,NA,TRBJ1-2,once
TGCAGCGTTGTGCGGGGCCTCAGCGATACGCAGTATTTT,CSVVRGLSDTQYF,TRBV29-1,NA,TRBJ2-3,NA
TGTGCCAGCAGCTTGCCACAGGGGTCTGAAGCTTTCTTT,CASSLPQGSEAFF,TRBV5-4,TRBD1,TRBJ1-1,NA
TGTGCCAGTAGCCAGAACCCGGCGGGGGAAAAACTGTTTTTT,CASSQNPAGEKLFF,TRBV19,NA,TRBJ1-4,NA
TGTGCCAGCAGCCCTGGGAGCGGGATGGAAAAACTGTTTTTT,CASSPGSGMEKLFF,TRBV6-1,NA,TRBJ1-4,NA
TGTGCCAGCAGCGAGCGCAGGGGCCCAGCCTACGAGCAGTACTTC,CASSERRGPAYEQYF,TRBV11-2,NA,TRBJ2-7,NA
TGTGCCATCAGTGCCTCTACGACGGCGGGTGAAGCTTTCTTT,CAISASTTAGEAFF,TRBV10-3,NA,TRBJ1-1,once
TGTGCCAGCAGTTACTCTGAGGGGGGGACTAATGAAAAACTGTTTTTT,CASSYSEGGTNEKLFF,TRBV6-5,NA,TRBJ1-4,once
TGCGCCAGCAGCTATACAGGGGATAACTATGGCTACACCTTC,CASSYTGDNYGYTF,TRBV5-1,TRBD1,TRBJ1-2,NA
TGCGCCAGCAATAGGCTCGGCGGGGGCTCCTACAATGAGCAGTTCTTC,CASNRLGGGSYNEQFF,TRBV5-1,TRBD2,TRBJ2-1,NA
TGCAGCGTTGGTCCCGACAGTAGCTCTGGAAACACCATATATTTT,CSVGPDSSSGNTIYF,TRBV29-1,NA,TRBJ1-3,NA
TGTGCCATCAGCCCCGGACAGCTTGTCTCTGGAAACACCATATATTTT,CAISPGQLVSGNTIYF,TRBV10-3,NA,TRBJ1-3,NA
TGTGCCAGCAGTGCACGCGGCCAGCCCCAGCATTTT,CASSARGQPQHF,TRBV2,NA,TRBJ1-5,NA
TGTGCCAGCAGTGACACAGAAAATTCACCCCTCCACTTT,CASSDTENSPLHF,TRBV6-4,NA,TRBJ1-6,few
TGTGCCAGCAGTCTGGACAGGGCAACTGAAGCTTTCTTT,CASSLDRATEAFF,TRBV2,TRBD1,TRBJ1-1,once
TGTGCCAGCAGTGAAGCGGCCCTAGCACCAAACACCGGGGAGCTGTTTTTT,CASSEAALAPNTGELFF,TRBV6-1,NA,TRBJ2-2,once